The 7 T cell receptor beta chains in this list originate from one sample, sequenced in a study of shared clonotypes between healthy human individuals. Only in-frame clones appear in the TCRdb table, and some are missing; sequencing was by immunoSEQ multiplex PCR. The sample records over 1.4 million clones, around 97% being singletons. The sample consisted of naive CD4+ T cells sorted from blood. Subset given: CD45RA+ positively selected. All receptors derive from a man aged 25 to 40 in good health.

The V call is TRBV28, the J call TRBJ2-7; 8 nucleotides align to TRBD1. The V segment lost 6 bases and the J segment 3 bases; nucleotides outside the gene matches: 10. Germline-derived CDR1 and CDR2 are MDHEN and SYDVKM. The CDR3 spans 15 residues. CDR3 DNA: TGTGCCAGCAGCCCCCTGGACAGGGAATACTACGAGCAGTACTTC. Translated: CASSPLDREYYEQYF.

The chain employs TRBV10-3 and TRBJ2-7; D possibly corresponds to TRBD1 (7 bases). V dropped 6 bases and J dropped 7 bases, with 28 bases sitting between them. Germline CDR1 is ENHRY and CDR2 is SYGVKD. The CDR3 sequence is 17 residues long. The CDR3 reads CAISRRETGTQPGEQYF. The DNA of the CDR3 is TGTGCCATCAGCCGGAGGGAGACAGGGACCCAACCGGGGGAGCAGTACTTC.

The chain carries TRBV7-9 and TRBJ2-2, with D tentatively TRBD2 (5 bases). V lost 1 base to trimming and J lost 3 bases, with 15 bases between them. CDR1 and CDR2 from the germline V gene are SEHNR and FQNEAQ (reference sequence). This CDR3 has 17 amino acids. The chain's CDR3 is CASSLVMDSAYTGELFF. The DNA for the CDR3 is TGTGCCAGCAGCTTAGTAATGGACTCCGCTTACACCGGGGAGCTGTTTTTT.

This sequence joins TRBV28 and TRBJ1-5; maybe TRBD1 (5 bases). Trimming pared 7 bases from V and 6 bases from J, leaving 10 bases between. CDR3 size: 12 residues. The germline CDR1 and CDR2 sequences are MDHEN and SYDVKM. CDR3 coding DNA: TGTGCCAGCAACGTTGGGGGTCAGCCCCAGCATTTT. It codes for CASNVGGQPQHF.

The rearrangement links TRBV5-4 to TRBJ2-1; 7 nucleotides line up with TRBD1. This CDR3 is built from 15 residues. Germline CDR1 is SGHNT and CDR2 is YYREEE (reference sequence). Germline trimming cut 4 bases from V and 3 bases from J; bases unmatched to any gene: 7. The CDR3 spells CASSRQGQNYNEQFF. CDR3 bases: TGTGCCAGCAGCCGACAGGGCCAAAACTACAATGAGCAGTTCTTC.

The V and J genes are TRBV5-6 and TRBJ1-5; perhaps TRBD1 as D (6 bases). The CDR3 sequence is 15 residues long. V dropped 2 bases and J dropped 8 bases, with 17 bases sitting between them. Germline CDR1 and CDR2: SGHDT and YYEEEE. The CDR3 DNA reads TGTGCCAGCAGCTTAGGGGGACCGGGGAGAGAGCCCCAGCATTTT. Protein: CASSLGGPGREPQHF.

The chain carries TRBV28 and TRBJ1-1; D not resolved. CDR3 length: 14 amino acids. V shed 4 bases and J shed 0 bases, with 9 bases lying between them. Germline V gene lookup returns CDR1 MDHEN and CDR2 SYDVKM. The CDR3 DNA follows: TGTGCCAGCAGTTCTGGACTTATGAACACTGAAGCTTTCTTT. It is translated as CASSSGLMNTEAFF.